This TCR beta chain was documented in a study of cytomegalovirus exposure and HLA in healthy donors. Findings and caveats of the study: Rarity characterized most TCR sequences, yet some public TCRs appeared in many donors.

The PCR employed 60 Vbeta primers together with 13 Jbeta primers. This table comes from immunoSEQ multiplex PCR, and its TCRdb copy is limited to in-frame clones, with some not included. The sample has about 150,000 clones; about 80% are singletons. Details on this clone: Its antigen is unknown.

With 2 bases removed from V and 0 bases from J, the gap between germline ends came to 8 bases. The length of the CDR3 is 15 residues. Looked up from germline, CDR1 is LNHDA and CDR2 is SQIVND (reference sequence). This chain links TRBV19 with TRBJ1-3; D is ambiguous. The sequence was collected from a man younger than 45 in good health and CMV-seropositive. The specimen sequenced was PBMCs. The CDR3 nucleotides are TGTGCCAGTAGTATAACGAGAAGCTCTGGAAACACCATATATTTT. It specifies CASSITRSSGNTIYF.